This TCR beta chain was found in a study of blood T cell repertoires in COVID-19. Study information: The study drew acute and convalescent COVID-19 samples from the United States, Italy and Spain. PBMCs, B-cell-depleted T cells, or T cells were the source of the cDNA or gDNA that made up the material.

The sample holds a few counts of this clone. In the authors' methods: The authors estimated nucleated cell counts from reference gene primer amplification. Only in-frame clones appear in the TCRdb table, and some are missing; sequencing was by immunoSEQ multiplex PCR. From that table come the V and J calls and clone size; the DNA was used to work out D and trimming. The sample includes tens of thousands of clones, 65% to 90% of them seen just once. Specimen: peripheral blood. The receptor was isolated from a man in his 60s with acute or convalescent COVID-19.

CDR3 DNA: TGTGCAAGTCGCTTAGGCGAGTTGGGGACAGAAGGGAACACTGAAGCTTTCTTT. Protein product: CASRLGELGTEGNTEAFF. V and J are TRBV12-2 and TRBJ1-1; the DNA was not compared with TRBD1, the D call given in the table. TRBV12-2 is a pseudogene segment. This CDR3 region has 18 residues.